The T cell receptor beta chain under discussion was sequenced for a study of cytomegalovirus exposure and HLA in healthy donors. Findings and caveats of the study: Most TCRs appeared rarely, but some public TCRs recurred in many donors. According to a later analysis, most TCR beta chains associated with CMV appeared HLA-restricted. Excluded: some indistinguishable V segments such as TRBV6-2 and TRBV6-3.

The CDR3 totals 16 residues. Germline V gene sequence: CDR1 SGHNT, CDR2 YYREEE (reference sequence). V was pared by 0 bases and J by 7 bases, with 2 bases of the junction left unmatched. The PCR employed 60 Vbeta primers together with 13 Jbeta primers. Sequenced by immunoSEQ multiplex PCR; TCRdb stores in-frame clones only, minus some. The sample gives about 140,000 clones, roughly four fifths of which show up once; over 1% is in the top ten. Note on this clone: Its antigen is not identified.

The clonotype originates from a woman aged 40 to 50 in good health and CMV-seronegative. The sequenced material came from PBMCs. The chain is built from TRBV5-4 and TRBJ1-6; TRBD1 agrees at 12 bases. The CDR3 spells CASSLAGTGGNSPLHF. For the CDR3, the DNA is TGTGCCAGCAGCTTGGCCGGGACAGGGGGCAATTCACCCCTCCACTTT.